This entry concerns a single T cell receptor beta chain. Antigen: not known. This specimen belongs to a study of CD8 T cells in Susac syndrome. This CDR3 comprises 15 residues. Germline CDR1 is MNHEY and CDR2 is SVGAGI. V lost 3 bases and J 4 bases, leaving 12 bases between the germline ends. Study-wide results and limits: Individuals included in the TCR sequencing and HLA analysis were acknowledged by the study to be relatively few in number.

Random hexamers served to reverse transcribe roughly 0.5 to 1 ug RNA. Multiplex PCR with immunoSEQ amplified the TCR beta CDR3 across 54 Vbeta and 13 Jbeta. TCRdb re-analysed the immunoSEQ multiplex PCR reads in MiXCR, keeping a single row per CDR3 protein. Among hundreds of thousands of distinct CDR3 sequences, more than 70% were seen once, and the ten largest hold about 0.12%. The authors carried out high-throughput sequencing of TCR beta. They applied it to CD8+ and CD4+ T cells obtained from blood. Isolation of CD8+ and CD4+ T cells was performed negatively, whereas enrichment of TEMRA cells was done by FACS.

The V and J genes are TRBV6-5 and TRBJ2-2; possible D gene TRBD2, 5 bases. The origin of this receptor is a human donor with multiple sclerosis. The material sequenced was CD8+ T cells from PBMCs. For the CDR3, the DNA is TGTGCCAGCAGTTATAAGCAGGACTTCACCGGGGAGCTGTTTTTT. It yields the protein CASSYKQDFTGELFF.